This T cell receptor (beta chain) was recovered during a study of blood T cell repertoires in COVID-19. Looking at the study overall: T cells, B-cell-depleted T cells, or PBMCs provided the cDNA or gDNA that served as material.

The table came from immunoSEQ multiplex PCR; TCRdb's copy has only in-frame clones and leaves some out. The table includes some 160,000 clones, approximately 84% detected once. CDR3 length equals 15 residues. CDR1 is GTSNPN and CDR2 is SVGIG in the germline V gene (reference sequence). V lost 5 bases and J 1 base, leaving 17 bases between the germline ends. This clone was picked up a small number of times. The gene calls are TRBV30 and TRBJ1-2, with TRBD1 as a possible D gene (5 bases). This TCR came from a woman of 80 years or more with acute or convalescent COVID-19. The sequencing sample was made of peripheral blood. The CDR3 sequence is CAWGPFGGSNYGYTF. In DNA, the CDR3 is TGTGCCTGGGGGCCTTTTGGGGGGAGTAACTATGGCTACACCTTC.